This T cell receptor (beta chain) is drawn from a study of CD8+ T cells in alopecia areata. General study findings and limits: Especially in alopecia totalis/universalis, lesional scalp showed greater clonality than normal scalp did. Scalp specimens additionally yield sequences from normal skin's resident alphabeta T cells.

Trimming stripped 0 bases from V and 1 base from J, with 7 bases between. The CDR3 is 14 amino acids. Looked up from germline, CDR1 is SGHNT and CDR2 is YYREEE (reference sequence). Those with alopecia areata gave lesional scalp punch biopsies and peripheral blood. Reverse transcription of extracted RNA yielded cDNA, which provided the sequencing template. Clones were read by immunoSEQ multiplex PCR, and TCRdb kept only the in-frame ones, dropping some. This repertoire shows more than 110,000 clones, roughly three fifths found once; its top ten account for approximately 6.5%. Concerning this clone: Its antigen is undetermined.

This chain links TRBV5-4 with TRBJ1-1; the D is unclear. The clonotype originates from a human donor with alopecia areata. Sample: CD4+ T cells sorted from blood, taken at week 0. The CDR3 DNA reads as TGTGCCAGCAGCTTGGCAGCGGCGAACACTGAAGCTTTCTTT. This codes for CASSLAAANTEAFF.